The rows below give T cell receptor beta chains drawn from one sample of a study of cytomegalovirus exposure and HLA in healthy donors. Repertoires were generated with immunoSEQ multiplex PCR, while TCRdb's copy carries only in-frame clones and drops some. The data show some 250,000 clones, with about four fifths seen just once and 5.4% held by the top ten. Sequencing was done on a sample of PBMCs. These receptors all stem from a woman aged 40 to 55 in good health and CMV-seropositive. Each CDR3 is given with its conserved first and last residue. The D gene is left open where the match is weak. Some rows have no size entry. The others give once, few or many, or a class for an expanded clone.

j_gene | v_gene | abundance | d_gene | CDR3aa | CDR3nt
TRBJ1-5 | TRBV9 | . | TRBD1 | CASSVHLTGGNQPQHF | TGTGCCAGCAGCGTACATTTAACAGGGGGGAATCAGCCCCAGCATTTT
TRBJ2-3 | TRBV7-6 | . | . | CASSLAKATTDTQYF | TGTGCCAGCAGCTTGGCAAAAGCGACCACAGATACGCAGTATTTT
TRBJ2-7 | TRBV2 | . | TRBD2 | CASTGGRPPYEQYF | TGTGCCAGCACCGGCGGGAGGCCGCCATACGAGCAGTACTTC
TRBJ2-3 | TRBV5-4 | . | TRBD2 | CASSFRGRGGRGDTQYF | TGTGCCAGCAGCTTTCGGGGGCGGGGGGGTCGCGGGGATACGCAGTATTTT
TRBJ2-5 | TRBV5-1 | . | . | CASSLAAGAEETQYF | TGCGCCAGCAGCTTGGCGGCGGGGGCGGAAGAGACCCAGTACTTC
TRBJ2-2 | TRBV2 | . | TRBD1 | CAIASGTVNTGELFF | TGTGCCATCGCTTCCGGGACAGTGAACACCGGGGAGCTGTTTTTT
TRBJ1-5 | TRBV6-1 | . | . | CASRRQTNQPQHF | TGTGCCAGCAGAAGACAGACTAATCAGCCCCAGCATTTT
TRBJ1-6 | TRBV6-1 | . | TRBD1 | CASSVNTGGSCNSPLHF | TGTGCCAGCAGTGTGAATACAGGGGGGTCCTGTAATTCACCCCTCCACTTT
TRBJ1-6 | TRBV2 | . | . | CASSNDNNSPLHF | TGTGCCAGCAGTAATGACAATAATTCACCCCTCCACTTT
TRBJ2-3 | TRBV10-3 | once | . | CAISGQAESMADTQYF | TGTGCCATCAGTGGGCAAGCGGAGAGCATGGCAGATACGCAGTATTTT
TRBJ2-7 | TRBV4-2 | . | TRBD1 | CASSQEGQGATYEQYF | TGTGCCAGCAGCCAAGAGGGACAGGGCGCGACCTACGAGCAGTACTTC
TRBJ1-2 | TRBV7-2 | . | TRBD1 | CARRGQGDSGYTF | TGTGCCAGAAGGGGACAGGGAGATTCTGGCTACACCTTC
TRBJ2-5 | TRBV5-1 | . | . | CASRRARTQETQYF | TGCGCCAGCAGGAGGGCCCGGACTCAAGAGACCCAGTACTTC
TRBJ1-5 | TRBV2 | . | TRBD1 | CASSEDRASNQPQHF | TGTGCCAGCAGTGAGGACAGGGCTAGCAATCAGCCCCAGCATTTT
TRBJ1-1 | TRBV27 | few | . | CASSLNRALGTEAFF | TGTGCCAGCAGTTTAAACAGGGCTTTAGGAACTGAAGCTTTCTTT
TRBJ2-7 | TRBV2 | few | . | CASSSDRSSYEQYF | TGTGCCAGCAGTTCCGACCGGAGCTCCTACGAGCAGTACTTC
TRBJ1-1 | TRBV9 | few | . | CASWGVGGKEDTEAFF | TGTGCCAGCTGGGGTGTGGGGGGGAAGGAGGACACTGAAGCTTTCTTT
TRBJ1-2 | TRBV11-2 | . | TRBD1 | CASSLGISGQGAIGYTF | TGTGCCAGCAGCTTAGGGATTTCCGGACAGGGGGCAATAGGCTACACCTTC
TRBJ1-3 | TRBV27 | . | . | CASSFRGASGNIIYF | TGTGCCAGCAGTTTTCGGGGGGCATCTGGAAACATCATATATTTT
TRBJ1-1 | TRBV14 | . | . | CASSQEWGEGRNTEAFF | TGTGCCAGCAGCCAAGAATGGGGAGAGGGTAGGAACACTGAAGCTTTCTTT
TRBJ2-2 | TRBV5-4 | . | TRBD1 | CASSYLDRGRPGELFF | TGTGCCAGCAGCTACTTAGACAGGGGGCGTCCCGGGGAGCTGTTTTTT
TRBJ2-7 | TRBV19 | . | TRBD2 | CASSVGLVYEQYF | TGTGCCAGTAGTGTGGGACTAGTCTACGAGCAGTACTTC
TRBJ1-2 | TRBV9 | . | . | CASSVDPDTYGYTF | TGTGCCAGCAGCGTAGATCCAGATACCTATGGCTACACCTTC
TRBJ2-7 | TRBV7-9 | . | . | CSSSLLRGTGTTRYEQYF | TGTTCCAGCAGCTTGTTGAGGGGGACCGGGACTACCCGCTACGAGCAGTACTTC
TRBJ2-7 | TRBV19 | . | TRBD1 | CASGTLGQVHSYEQYF | TGTGCCAGTGGAACCTTGGGACAGGTTCATTCCTACGAGCAGTACTTC
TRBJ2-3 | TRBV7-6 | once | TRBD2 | CASSSTSGTDTQYF | TGTGCCAGCAGCTCCACTAGCGGCACAGATACGCAGTATTTT